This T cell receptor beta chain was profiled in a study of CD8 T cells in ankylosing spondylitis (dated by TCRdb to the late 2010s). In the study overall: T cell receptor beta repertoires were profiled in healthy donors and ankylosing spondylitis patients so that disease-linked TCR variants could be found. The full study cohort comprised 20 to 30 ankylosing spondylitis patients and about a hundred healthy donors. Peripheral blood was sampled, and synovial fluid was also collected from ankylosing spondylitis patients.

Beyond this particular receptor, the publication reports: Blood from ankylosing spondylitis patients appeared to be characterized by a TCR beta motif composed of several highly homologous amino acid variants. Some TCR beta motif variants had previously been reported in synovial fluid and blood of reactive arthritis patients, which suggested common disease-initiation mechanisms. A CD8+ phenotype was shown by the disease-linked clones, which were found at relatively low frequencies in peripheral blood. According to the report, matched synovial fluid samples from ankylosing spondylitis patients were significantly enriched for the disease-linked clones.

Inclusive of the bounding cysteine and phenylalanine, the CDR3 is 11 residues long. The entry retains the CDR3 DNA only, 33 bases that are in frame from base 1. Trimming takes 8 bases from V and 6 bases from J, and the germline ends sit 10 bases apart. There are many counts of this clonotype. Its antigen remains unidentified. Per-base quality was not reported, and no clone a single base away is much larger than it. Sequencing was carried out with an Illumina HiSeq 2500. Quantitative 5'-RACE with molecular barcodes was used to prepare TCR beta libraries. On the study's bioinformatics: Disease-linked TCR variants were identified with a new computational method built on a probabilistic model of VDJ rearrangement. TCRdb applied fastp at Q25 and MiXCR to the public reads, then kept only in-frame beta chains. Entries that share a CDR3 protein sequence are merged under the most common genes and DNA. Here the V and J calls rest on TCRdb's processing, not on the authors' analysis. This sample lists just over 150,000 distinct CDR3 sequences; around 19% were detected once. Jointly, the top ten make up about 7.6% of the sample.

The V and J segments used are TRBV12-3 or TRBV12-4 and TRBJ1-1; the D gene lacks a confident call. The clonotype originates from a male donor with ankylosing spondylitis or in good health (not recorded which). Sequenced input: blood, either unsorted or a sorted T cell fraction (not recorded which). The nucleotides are TGTGCCAGCGTCGGGTACGCTGAAGCTTTCTTT. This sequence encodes CASVGYAEAFF.